The next 23 T cell receptor beta chains were all read from a single sample in a study of cytomegalovirus exposure and HLA in healthy donors. The PCR was carried out with 60 Vbeta primers and 13 Jbeta primers. TCRdb keeps only in-frame clones here, not all; method: immunoSEQ multiplex PCR. The data hold about 150,000 clones, with less than 90% observed a single time. Sequencing was carried out using PBMCs. The receptors were gathered from a male donor in good health and CMV-seropositive.

This clone was counted once. This sequence joins TRBV7-2 and TRBJ2-1, with D possibly TRBD2 on 6 matching bases. CDR1 is SGHTA, CDR2 FQGNSA, per germline. Trimming removed 0 bases at V and 6 bases at J, with 12 bases between. The CDR3 sequence is 15 residues long. CDR3 DNA: TGTGCCAGCAGCTTAGCGGGAGGTCCGGGCAATGAGCAGTTCTTC. Its translation: CASSLAGGPGNEQFF. Looking up the rest from reference TRBV7-2 and TRBJ2-1 gives the full variable domain: GAGVSQSPSNKVTEKGKDVELRCDPISGHTALYWYRQSLGQGLEFLIYFQGNSAPDKSGLPSDRFSAERTGGSVSTLTIQRTQQEDSAVYLCASSLAGGPGNEQFFGPGTRLTVL.

This clone occurred once. This rearrangement joins TRBV19 to TRBJ1-6; D might be TRBD1 (5 bases). V lost 6 bases and J lost 9, with 15 bases in between. The CDR3 covers 14 residues. Germline loops: CDR1 LNHDA, CDR2 SQIVND (reference sequence). Here the CDR3 DNA reads TGTGCCAGTAGGATGACAGTTCTTGGTTCACCCCTCCACTTT. Its translation: CASRMTVLGSPLHF.

The chain employs TRBV9 and TRBJ2-7; D not certain. The CDR3 length is 13 residues. V gave up 0 bases and J gave up 3 bases, with 7 bases separating them. CDR1 and CDR2 (germline): SGDLS, YYNGEE. Written as DNA, the CDR3 is TGTGCCAGCAGCGTAGCCCCCAGCTACGAGCAGTACTTC. It specifies CASSVAPSYEQYF.

The rearrangement uses TRBV7-9 and TRBJ2-3; 9 bases match TRBD2. The CDR3 is made up of 16 amino acids. Germline V gene sequence: CDR1 SEHNR, CDR2 FQNEAQ (reference sequence). V shed 5 bases and J 2 bases; nucleotides not matched to a gene: 8. This chain's CDR3 is CASSPRASGITDTQYF. The CDR3 DNA follows: TGTGCCAGCAGCCCGAGGGCTAGCGGGATCACAGATACGCAGTATTTT.

A word on this clone: One end of the junction varies from germline; a read error may be responsible. This CDR3 is also generated by other DNA sequences in the sample. The V call is TRBV5-1, the J call TRBJ1-1; D may be TRBD1 (5 bases). This CDR3 has 16 amino acids. The germline CDR1 and CDR2 sequences are SGHRS and YFSETQ. CDR3 loop: CASSLSWEGSNTEAFF. For the CDR3, the DNA is TGCGCCAGCAGCTTGTCGTGGGAGGGGTCCAACACTGAAGCGTTCTTT.

The CDR3 DNA sequence: TGTGCCAGCAGTCCCCGCCCCTCGACAGGGGGCTTTGACTATGGCTACACCTTC. The encoded protein is CASSPRPSTGGFDYGYTF. The chain is built from TRBV27 and TRBJ1-2; 10 positions agree with TRBD1. V shed 5 bases and J 3 bases; nucleotides not matched to a gene: 15. CDR3 length equals 18 residues. Per the germline V gene, CDR1 is MNHEY and CDR2 is SMNVEV (reference sequence).

In DNA, the CDR3 is TGCGCCAGCAGCCAGCAGGGGGCCTATGGCTACACCTTC. Amino acids: CASSQQGAYGYTF. This chain joins TRBV4-3 and TRBJ1-2; 8 bases are shared with TRBD1. Per germline, CDR1 LGHNA and CDR2 YSLEER. V lost 3 bases to trimming and J lost 4 bases; unmatched junction nucleotides: 1. The CDR3 extends over 13 amino acids.

The V call is TRBV5-6, the J call TRBJ1-2; the D is unclear. The CDR3 totals 14 residues. V shed 4 bases and J shed 6 bases, with 16 bases lying between them. CDR1 is SGHDT and CDR2 is YYEEEE in the germline V gene. The CDR3 sequence is CASSAAWEPDGYTF. The DNA of the CDR3 is TGTGCCAGCAGCGCCGCGTGGGAGCCTGATGGCTACACCTTC.

This rearrangement joins TRBV18 to TRBJ1-3; possible D gene TRBD1, 5 bases. V was clipped by 6 bases and J by 7 bases, with 19 bases between them. This CDR3 has 15 residues. Germline assignment: CDR1 KGHSH and CDR2 LQKENI. CDR3 region: CASSPYSDKGNTIYF. Written as DNA, the CDR3 is TGTGCCAGCTCCCCATATTCGGACAAGGGGAACACCATATATTTT.

The chain uses TRBV9 and TRBJ2-3; 14 nucleotides align to TRBD2. With V trimmed by 3 bases and J by 3 bases, 9 bases remained unmatched. Germline V CDR1 and CDR2: SGDLS, YYNGEE. This CDR3 has 18 residues. CDR3 nucleotides: TGTGCCAGCAGCGGAAGACTAGCGGGAGGGGGGAAAACAGATACGCAGTATTTT. Translated, it gives CASSGRLAGGGKTDTQYF.

The rearrangement joins TRBV11-2 to TRBJ2-5; D unclear. The CDR3 is made up of 16 amino acids. Germline CDR1 and CDR2: SGHAT and FQNNGV. V shed 2 bases and J shed 2 bases, with 15 bases lying between them. DNA of the CDR3: TGTGCCAGCAGCTTAAGGCGGCGCGACCTGCAAGAGACCCAGTACTTC. It yields the protein CASSLRRRDLQETQYF.

The chain couples TRBV30 to TRBJ2-2, with no clear D. The CDR3 extends over 12 amino acids. The V gene lost 4 bases and the J gene lost 7 bases, with 10 bases spanning the gap. Germline CDR1 and CDR2: GTSNPN and SVGIG (reference sequence). The CDR3 spells CAWTSNDGELFF. In nucleotides, the CDR3 is TGTGCCTGGACTAGTAACGACGGGGAGCTGTTTTTT.

This chain links TRBV7-8 with TRBJ1-5; 7 bases fit TRBD1. After removal of 3 bases from V and 7 bases from J, the junction contained 6 bases not matched to a gene. CDR1 and CDR2 (germline): SGHVS, FQNEAQ. The CDR3 covers 14 residues. The CDR3 is CASSFGTVSQPQHF. The CDR3 DNA reads TGTGCCAGCAGCTTTGGGACAGTTTCCCAGCCCCAGCATTTT.

The chain is built from TRBV9 and TRBJ1-2; possible D gene TRBD1, 6 bases. The CDR3 extends over 16 amino acids. V was shortened by 6 bases and J by 0 bases, with 18 bases between the two germline ends. Germline V CDR1 and CDR2: SGDLS, YYNGEE. CDR3 bases: TGTGCCAGCACACACCCACGGGGGGCCCCTAACTATGGCTACACCTTC. Amino acids: CASTHPRGAPNYGYTF.

The chain combines TRBV6-5 with TRBJ2-5, with TRBD1 matching 8 bases. V lost 0 bases and J lost 4; bases outside the gene matches: 7. This CDR3 spans 16 amino acids. CDR1 and CDR2 from the germline V gene are MNHEY and SVGAGI. The CDR3 region has the DNA TGTGCCAGCAGTTACTCCTGGACAGGGCTACGAGAGACCCAGTACTTC. Translation gives CASSYSWTGLRETQYF.

This sequence joins TRBV25-1 and TRBJ2-5; D call uncertain. The CDR3 covers 12 residues. CDR1 is MGHDK and CDR2 is SYGVNS in the germline V gene. Trimming removed 8 bases from V and 7 bases from J, with 14 bases in between. CDR3: CASVAHPGTQYF. DNA of the CDR3: TGTGCCAGCGTGGCCCATCCTGGGACCCAGTACTTC.

This sequence joins TRBV11-3 and TRBJ2-3, with unresolved D. The CDR3 loop spans 15 amino acids. Trimming cost V 1 base and J 4 bases, with 12 bases left between them. Germline-derived CDR1 and CDR2 are SGHNT and YENEEA. CDR3: CASSLGPIEADTQYF. The CDR3 bases are TGTGCCAGCAGCTTAGGACCAATTGAGGCAGATACGCAGTATTTT. Based on the CDR3 plus reference TRBV11-3 and TRBJ2-3, the full variable domain is EAGVVQSPRYKIIEKKQPVAFWCNPISGHNTLYWYLQNLGQGPELLIRYENEEAVDDSQLPKDRFSAERLKGVDSTLKIQPAELGDSAVYLCASSLGPIEADTQYFGPGTRLTVL.

The chain joins TRBV28 to TRBJ1-1; perhaps TRBD1 as D (6 bases). Deletions cut 2 bases from V and 6 bases from J, with 19 bases between. Germline CDR1 is MDHEN and CDR2 is SYDVKM. The CDR3 is made up of 16 amino acids. Here the CDR3 reads CASSLGGDRPFAEAFF. The DNA for the CDR3 is TGTGCCAGCAGTTTAGGCGGTGACAGGCCTTTCGCTGAAGCTTTCTTT. Complete variable domain (other parts from reference TRBV28 and TRBJ1-1): DVKVTQSSRYLVKRTGEKVFLECVQDMDHENMFWYRQDPGLGLRLIYFSYDVKMKEKGDIPEGYSVSREKKERFSLILESASTNQTSMYLCASSLGGDRPFAEAFFGQGTRLTVV.

V is TRBV7-9 and J is TRBJ2-1, with 9 bases fitting TRBD2. Unmatched junction bases numbered 4, after V lost 6 bases and J lost 4 bases. This CDR3 is built from 14 residues. Germline values: CDR1 SEHNR, CDR2 FQNEAQ (reference sequence). This CDR3 reads CASREAGGYNEQFF. In DNA, the CDR3 is TGTGCCAGCAGAGAAGCGGGGGGTTACAATGAGCAGTTCTTC.

This sequence joins TRBV6-5 and TRBJ2-5, with TRBD2 identical over 7 bases. Germline loops: CDR1 MNHEY, CDR2 SVGAGI. The trim removed 5 bases at V and 5 bases at J, leaving 5 bases unmatched. The CDR3 loop spans 13 amino acids. CDR3 nucleotides: TGTGCCAGCAGTGTGGGGGGAGGGGAGACCCAGTACTTC. Its protein product is CASSVGGGETQYF.

The genes are TRBV6-1 and TRBJ2-4; TRBD2 might be the D (7 bases). V gave up 1 base and J gave up 1 base, with 11 bases separating them. Per germline, CDR1 MNHNS and CDR2 SASEGT. CDR3 length: 16 amino acids. The CDR3 protein is CASSEDEGGAKNIQYF. CDR3 sequence (DNA): TGTGCCAGCAGTGAAGACGAGGGGGGGGCCAAAAACATTCAGTACTTC.

This rearrangement joins TRBV19 to TRBJ1-1; 7 bases agree with TRBD1. The CDR3 contains 16 residues. Looked up from germline, CDR1 is LNHDA and CDR2 is SQIVND (reference sequence). V was clipped by 3 bases and J by 0 bases; unmatched bases: 7. The CDR3 region is CASSISPGGMNTEAFF. The CDR3 coding sequence is TGTGCCAGTAGTATCTCGCCAGGGGGGATGAACACTGAAGCTTTCTTT.

The J gene is TRBJ1-2, the V gene TRBV18; TRBD1 matches at 8 bases. After removal of 5 bases from V and 4 bases from J, the junction contained 12 bases not matched to a gene. CDR1 is KGHSH and CDR2 is LQKENI in the germline V gene. The CDR3 has 16 residues. The CDR3 nucleotides are TGTGCCAGCTCAGGGGTTGGACAGGGTTCGAGCTATGGCTACACCTTC. Residues: CASSGVGQGSSYGYTF.